Each of the 27 T cell receptor beta chains below was sequenced from the same sample in a study of T cells in Graves' hyperthyroidism and ophthalmopathy. What was amplified from RNA transcripts were TCR beta CDR3 regions. An initial round of RT-PCR targeting the TCR CDR3 relied on the HTBI primer set. TCRdb recomputed calls from the multiplex PCR reads with MiXCR, one row per CDR3 protein. In the table there are around 440,000 distinct CDR3 sequences, 15% to 18% of which are singletons. Sequences were obtained from blood. Every receptor here comes from a woman younger than 35 with Graves' hyperthyroidism.

Details on this clonotype: A read error may be the cause here, since a much bigger clone is one base away. The rearrangement links TRBV20-1 to TRBJ2-1, with D perhaps matching TRBD1 (6 bases). The CDR3 totals 14 residues. Germline V gives CDR1 DFQATT, CDR2 SNEGSKA (reference sequence). CDR3 nucleotides: TGCAGTGCTAGGGACAGTAAGGGTTACAATGAGCAGCTCTTC. As protein: CSARDSKGYNEQLF.

J is TRBJ1-4 and V is TRBV20-1, with a weak D call TRBD1 (6 bases). The CDR3 runs 15 residues. V was trimmed by 5 bases and J by 3 bases, leaving 16 bases between them. CDR1 is DFQATT and CDR2 is SNEGSKA in the germline V gene (reference sequence). CDR3 coding DNA: TGCAGTGCTGGGGGCCCTATCCGGTCTAATGAAAAACTGTTTTTT. It is translated as CSAGGPIRSNEKLFF.

In regard to this clonotype: This may stem from a read error, because a much larger clone lies one nucleotide away. The chain is built from TRBV13 and TRBJ2-7; D is ambiguous. Germline CDR1 is PRHDT and CDR2 is FYEKMQ (reference sequence). There are 12 residues in the CDR3. The CDR3 here is CASSLAQNEQYF. CDR3 sequence (DNA): TGCGCCAGCAGCTTGGCTCAGAATGAGCAGTACTTC.

This clonotype was observed many times. The chain recombines TRBV6-1 with TRBJ2-5; D is possibly TRBD1 (6 bases). Germline values: CDR1 MNHNS, CDR2 SASEGT. The V and J ends lost 2 bases and 1 base respectively, with 11 bases between them. There are 15 residues in the CDR3. The CDR3 DNA sequence: TGTGCCAGCAGTGAATTCAGGGGCGGCCAAGAGACCCAGTACTTC. Its protein product is CASSEFRGGQETQYF.

The chain joins TRBV19 to TRBJ1-2; TRBD1 might be the D (6 bases). The CDR3 loop spans 14 amino acids. Germline values: CDR1 LNHDA, CDR2 SQIVND (reference sequence). Trimming pared 11 bases from V and 2 bases from J, leaving 18 bases between. CDR3 nucleotides: TGTGCCGCCAGTCTTGGCGGGACAAACTATGGCTACACCTTC. Protein sequence: CAASLGGTNYGYTF.

The chain has TRBV10-3 and TRBJ2-3, with TRBD2 as a possible D gene (6 bases). The CDR3 loop spans 16 amino acids. V was clipped by 2 bases and J by 3 bases, with 15 bases between them. Germline V gene data show CDR1 as ENHRY and CDR2 as SYGVKD. The CDR3 is CAISENPGSTTDTQYF. CDR3 sequence (DNA): TGTGCCATCAGTGAGAATCCCGGGAGTACGACAGATACGCAGTATTTT.

This clonotype was picked up many times. The V gene is TRBV13, the J gene TRBJ2-7; TRBD2 is a possible D gene (6 bases). This CDR3 spans 11 amino acids. Trimming left V 4 bases short and J 9 bases short, with 10 bases between. Germline V lookup: CDR1 PRHDT, CDR2 FYEKMQ (reference sequence). The CDR3 DNA is TGTGCCAGCAGCTCCGGGGACTTGCAGTACTTC. This encodes CASSSGDLQYF.

There are many counts of this clonotype. The CDR3 reads CASIVALNTEAFF. The DNA for the CDR3 is TGTGCCAGCATCGTAGCTCTGAACACTGAAGCTTTCTTT. J is TRBJ1-1 and V is TRBV12-3 or TRBV12-4; D unclear. V was shortened by 7 bases and J by 0 bases, with 9 bases between the two germline ends. This CDR3 has 13 amino acids.

This clonotype was found many times. This sequence joins TRBV27 and TRBJ1-1; a possible D gene is TRBD1 (6 bases). V was trimmed by 7 bases and J by 3 bases, leaving 15 bases between them. CDR1 MNHEY and CDR2 SMNVEV come from the germline V gene (reference sequence). The CDR3 runs to 14 residues. CDR3 protein: CASTSRGRDTEAFF. Here the CDR3 DNA reads TGTGCCAGCACATCTCGGGGGCGGGACACTGAAGCTTTCTTT.

In this sample, this clonotype turned up a few times. The chain joins TRBV5-6 to TRBJ2-2; D gene unclear. The CDR3 is 12 residues long. The V and J ends lost 2 bases and 7 bases respectively, with 6 bases between them. Per the germline V gene, CDR1 is SGHDT and CDR2 is YYEEEE. In nucleotides, the CDR3 is TGTGCCAGCAGCTTTGGCGACGGGGAGCTGTTTTTT. Encoded protein: CASSFGDGELFF. The whole variable domain, remainder taken from reference TRBV5-6 and TRBJ2-2, is DAGVTQSPTHLIKTRGQQVTLRCSPKSGHDTVSWYQQALGQGPQFIFQYYEEEERQRGNFPDRFSGHQFPNYSSELNVNALLLGDSALYLCASSFGDGELFFGEGSRLTVL.

This clonotype was picked up a small number of times. The rearrangement links TRBV12-3 or TRBV12-4 to TRBJ2-3; no reliable D call. V was cut by 5 bases and J by 10 bases, with 22 bases left in between. The CDR3 sequence is 15 residues long. The CDR3 DNA follows: TGTGCCAGCAGTGGCCCCGCCGGATCCTCCGATGCGCAGTATTTT. Its translation: CASSGPAGSSDAQYF.

In this sample, this clonotype turned up a few times. The chain is built from TRBV20-1 and TRBJ1-1; a weak D match, TRBD1 (5 bases). Germline CDR1 DFQATT, CDR2 SNEGSKA (reference sequence). The V end was cut by 3 bases, the J end by 1 base, with 12 bases between. The CDR3 loop spans 14 amino acids. The CDR3 sequence: CSARGPVENTEAFF. The CDR3 region has the DNA TGCAGTGCTAGGGGACCCGTAGAGAACACTGAAGCTTTCTTT.

This clonotype has a handful of counts. The chain joins TRBV10-3 to TRBJ1-2, with 8 bases lining up with TRBD1. Germline CDR1 and CDR2: ENHRY and SYGVKD. The ends lost 6 bases at V and 6 bases at J; junction bases unmatched: 9. The CDR3 has 14 residues. CDR3 nucleotides: TGTGCCATCAGGGTCCTGGCGGACAGGGATGGCTACACCTTC. This gives the protein CAIRVLADRDGYTF.

The chain links TRBV4-1 to TRBJ2-1, with D perhaps matching TRBD2 (6 bases). CDR1 is MGHRA, CDR2 YSYEKL, per germline. V lost 0 bases and J lost 8, with 20 bases in between. CDR3 size: 17 residues. CDR3 bases: TGCGCCAGCAGCCAAGAGGCGGGGACTCCCCTTGTCTATGAGCAGTTCTTC. Amino acids: CASSQEAGTPLVYEQFF.

The chain uses TRBV4-1 and TRBJ2-7; D is unclear. In germline, CDR1 is MGHRA, CDR2 YSYEKL. V lost 0 bases and J lost 0, with 12 bases in between. The CDR3 totals 16 residues. This CDR3 is CASSQDDDKVSYEQYF. CDR3 DNA sequence: TGCGCCAGCAGCCAAGATGACGACAAGGTCTCCTACGAGCAGTACTTC.

A few counts support this clonotype. The chain links TRBV14 to TRBJ1-4, with TRBD1 as a possible D gene (5 bases). This CDR3 is 14 amino acids long. Germline CDR1 is SGHDN and CDR2 is FVKESK. Trimming removed 4 bases at V and 8 bases at J, with 14 bases between. CDR3 amino acids: CASSPTRRGEKLFF. The CDR3 DNA is TGTGCCAGCAGCCCCACAAGGCGGGGGGAAAAACTGTTTTTT.

This clonotype showed up many times. The chain is built from TRBV20-1 and TRBJ2-1, with D possibly being TRBD2 (6 bases). Germline V gene lookup returns CDR1 DFQATT and CDR2 SNEGSKA (reference sequence). The CDR3 has 12 amino acids. The V and J ends lost 5 bases and 5 bases respectively, with 10 bases between them. The CDR3 region is CSAGGFNNEQFF. CDR3 in DNA: TGCAGTGCTGGAGGGTTTAACAATGAGCAGTTCTTC.

V is TRBV4-3 and J is TRBJ2-2, with 11 bases aligning to TRBD1. Germline loops: CDR1 LGHNA, CDR2 YSLEER. J was trimmed by 6 bases and V by 1 base; bases with no gene match: 10. The CDR3 is 18 amino acids. CDR3 in amino acids: CASSQGDRGFEGSGELFF. CDR3 bases: TGCGCCAGCAGCCAAGGGGACAGGGGGTTCGAGGGTTCCGGGGAGCTGTTTTTT.

The genes are TRBV12-3 or TRBV12-4 and TRBJ2-4; D possibly corresponds to TRBD2 (6 bases). There are 15 residues in the CDR3. Deletions cut 5 bases from V and 0 bases from J, with 11 bases between. The CDR3: CASSRTEGAKNIQYF. The CDR3 DNA reads as TGTGCCAGCAGTCGGACGGAGGGAGCCAAAAACATTCAGTACTTC.

Only one count was recorded for this clonotype. The V gene is TRBV4-2, the J gene TRBJ2-7; no definite D call. Trimming pared 3 bases from V and 0 bases from J, leaving 15 bases between. From germline, CDR1 is LGHNA and CDR2 YNFKEQ. The CDR3 runs 16 residues. The CDR3 loop is CASSQYVVKPSYEQYF. As DNA, the CDR3 is TGTGCCAGCAGCCAGTACGTGGTGAAGCCCTCCTACGAGCAGTACTTC.

This clonotype was detected a few times. The chain has TRBV7-2 and TRBJ1-4; D might be TRBD1 (6 bases). Germline V lookup: CDR1 SGHTA, CDR2 FQGNSA. V lost 5 bases and J lost 10, with 26 bases in between. The CDR3 contains 17 residues. This CDR3 reads CASSPATFPGARAKLFF. The CDR3 region has the DNA TGTGCCAGCAGCCCAGCAACCTTTCCAGGGGCAAGGGCAAAACTGTTTTTT.

This clonotype was detected many times. The chain has TRBV2 and TRBJ2-3, with 7 positions matching TRBD1. The trim removed 6 bases at V and 5 bases at J, leaving 8 bases unmatched. The CDR3 has 14 amino acids. The germline gives CDR1 SNHLY, CDR2 FYNNEI. In DNA form, the CDR3 reads TGTGCCAGCAGGCGGACAGGTCAGAGAGATACGCAGTATTTT. Translating it yields CASRRTGQRDTQYF. Complete variable domain (other parts from reference TRBV2 and TRBJ2-3): EPEVTQTPSHQVTQMGQEVILRCVPISNHLYFYWYRQILGQKVEFLVSFYNNEISEKSEIFDDQFSVERPDGSNFTLKIRSTKLEDSAMYFCASRRTGQRDTQYFGPGTRLTVL.

This clonotype has just a few counts. This chain links TRBV18 with TRBJ1-4; tentatively, D is TRBD1 (5 bases). The V gene's germline CDR1 is KGHSH and CDR2 LQKENI. The CDR3 has 14 residues. V was pared by 6 bases and J by 5 bases, with 13 bases between. CDR3 bases: TGTGCCAGCTCCCCGGGACGGCGAAATGAAAAACTGTTTTTT. Protein product: CASSPGRRNEKLFF.

There are many counts of this clonotype. The chain recombines TRBV28 with TRBJ2-4; 8 positions agree with TRBD2. CDR1 and CDR2 (germline): MDHEN, SYDVKM. V was pared by 1 base and J by 7 bases, with 9 bases of the junction left unmatched. The length of the CDR3 is 16 residues. The CDR3 DNA is TGTGCCAGCAGTTTATCTCCCCGGGGGGGTCGGAACATTCAGTACTTC. It yields the protein CASSLSPRGGRNIQYF.

Only a few counts were recorded for this clonotype. This sequence joins TRBV7-9 and TRBJ2-4; TRBD1 might be the D (6 bases). Germline CDR1 is SEHNR and CDR2 is FQNEAQ (reference sequence). V lost 1 base, J lost 7 bases, and 17 bases lay in between. The CDR3 is made up of 16 amino acids. The CDR3 coding sequence is TGTGCCAGCAGCTTAGTACCGCTAGGGGGTTGGAACATTCAGTACTTC. As protein: CASSLVPLGGWNIQYF.

This clonotype was seen once. Given a much more abundant clone one base away, this may be a read error. V and J are TRBV20-1 and TRBJ2-3; no clear D gene. This CDR3 comprises 15 residues. Looked up from germline, CDR1 is DFQATT and CDR2 is SNEGSKA (reference sequence). CDR3: CSGRTNISELDTQYF. The CDR3 DNA reads as TGCAGTGGTAGAACGAACATTTCAGAATTGGATACGCAGTATTTT.

This clonotype was seen repeatedly, ten times or more. The chain recombines TRBV11-2 with TRBJ2-5; D possibly corresponds to TRBD1 (6 bases). Germline V gene sequence: CDR1 SGHAT, CDR2 FQNNGV. The CDR3 has 15 residues. The germline V and J ends were trimmed by 5 bases and 2 bases, with 15 bases remaining between them. The CDR3 protein is CASSPGQTRQETQYF. The CDR3 bases are TGTGCCAGCAGCCCAGGACAGACAAGGCAAGAGACCCAGTACTTC.